The T cell receptor (beta chain) described here comes from a study of shared clonotypes between healthy human individuals. V dropped 3 bases and J dropped 2 bases, with 13 bases sitting between them. This CDR3 has 15 amino acids. Germline V CDR1 and CDR2: SGHNT, YYREEE (reference sequence). Concerning this clone itself: Its specificity is unknown.

Findings of the study overall: Compared with clonotypes that all four donors shared, non-shared clonotypes had lower generation probabilities.

Libraries were prepared by immunoSEQ multiplex PCR; TCRdb keeps only in-frame clonotypes and omits some of them. The table has 2 million to 2.5 million clones, approximately 94% seen once. The TCR originated in a man aged 18 to 30 in good health. Some clones in this sample may be carry-over from other donors' samples. This chain links TRBV5-4 with TRBJ2-3, with D possibly being TRBD1 or TRBD2 (6 bases each). The specimen was naive CD4+ T cells from PBMCs. Subset denoted: CD45RA+ positively selected. The CDR3 DNA sequence: TGTGCCAGCAGCTCCGGAGGGGGTACCACAGATACGCAGTATTTT. This encodes CASSSGGGTTDTQYF.